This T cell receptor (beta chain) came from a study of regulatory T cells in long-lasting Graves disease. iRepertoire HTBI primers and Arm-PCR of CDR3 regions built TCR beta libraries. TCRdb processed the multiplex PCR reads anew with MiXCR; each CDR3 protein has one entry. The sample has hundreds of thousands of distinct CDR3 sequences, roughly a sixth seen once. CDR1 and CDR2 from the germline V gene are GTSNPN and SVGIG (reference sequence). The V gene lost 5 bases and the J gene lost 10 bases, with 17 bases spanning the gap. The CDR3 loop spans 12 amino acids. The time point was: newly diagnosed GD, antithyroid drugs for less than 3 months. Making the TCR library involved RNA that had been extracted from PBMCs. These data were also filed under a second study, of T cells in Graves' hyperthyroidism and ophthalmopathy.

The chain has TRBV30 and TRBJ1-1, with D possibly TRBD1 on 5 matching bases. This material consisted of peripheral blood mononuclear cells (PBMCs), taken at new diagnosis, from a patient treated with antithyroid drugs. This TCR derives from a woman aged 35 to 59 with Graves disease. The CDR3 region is CAWQTAGPRAFF. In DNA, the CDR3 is TGTGCCTGGCAAACGGCAGGGCCCAGAGCTTTCTTT.